These 5 T cell receptor beta chains came from one sample sequenced in a study of healthy donors' naive CD4 and CD8 T cells. TCR libraries were built from about 500 ng of total RNA by linear amplification. MiXCR, run by TCRdb on the reads, gives a single entry per CDR3 protein. The sample has approximately 180,000 distinct CDR3 sequences; 74% are singletons. The specimen sequenced was naive CD4+ and CD8+ T cells sorted from blood, pooled from several donors. These TCRs come from a pool of human donors in good health; the sample pools cells from several healthy donors.

This sequence joins TRBV29-1 and TRBJ2-3; tentatively, D is TRBD1 or TRBD2 (5 bases each). Germline lookup yields CDR1 SQVTM and CDR2 ANQGSEA. V was clipped by 6 bases and J by 5 bases, with 9 bases between them. The CDR3 extends over 11 amino acids. In DNA, the CDR3 is TGCAGCGTCGGGGACCGAGATACGCAGTATTTT. It specifies CSVGDRDTQYF.

This chain links TRBV30 with TRBJ1-6; tentatively, D is TRBD1 (6 bases). This CDR3 has 14 amino acids. The germline CDR1 and CDR2 sequences are GTSNPN and SVGIG (reference sequence). V shed 3 bases and J shed 4 bases, with 10 bases lying between them. The CDR3 sequence: CAWSPGTYNSPLHF. The CDR3 DNA is TGTGCCTGGAGCCCCGGGACATATAATTCACCCCTCCACTTT.

This chain links TRBV6-1 with TRBJ2-7; 10 bases align to TRBD2. With V trimmed by 6 bases and J by 3 bases, 5 bases remained unmatched. The CDR3 consists of 14 residues. CDR1 and CDR2 from the germline V gene are MNHNS and SASEGT. The CDR3 loop reads CASSETSGFYEQYF. In DNA form, the CDR3 reads TGTGCCAGCAGCGAGACTAGCGGGTTCTACGAGCAGTACTTC.

With respect to this clonotype: At one of its ends the junction is not consistent with the germline gene, which may arise from a read error. The chain recombines TRBV11-2 with TRBJ2-7; TRBD2 matches 9 bases. Germline V gene sequence: CDR1 SGHAT, CDR2 FQNNGV. The CDR3 has 15 residues. The CDR3 region has the DNA TGTGCCAGCAGCCTTGGGACTAGCCCTTCCTACGAGCAGTATTTC. Translation gives CASSLGTSPSYEQYF.

This clonotype was seen just once. The gene calls are TRBV7-9 and TRBJ2-7; the D gene is possibly TRBD2 (6 bases). The V gene's germline CDR1 is SEHNR and CDR2 FQNEAQ (reference sequence). The CDR3 has 16 amino acids. V lost 3 bases, J lost 0 bases, and 15 bases lay in between. CDR3 bases: TGTGCCAGCAGCTTGTCGGGGGTTTCGAGCTCCTACGAGCAGTACGTC. Encoded protein: CASSLSGVSSSYEQYV.